What follows are 17 T cell receptor beta chains derived from one specimen sequenced in a study of CD8+CD57+ T cells in acquired aplastic anemia. Before being chosen for sequencing, patients had shown CD8+CD57+ cell expansion by flow cytometry. TCR beta VDJ and CDR3 profiling used genomic DNA as template. One entry per CDR3 protein results from TCRdb running MiXCR on the reads. The sample lists 130,000 or so distinct CDR3 sequences, about 43% occurring once. Sequences were obtained from sorted CD4+, CD8+, or CD8+CD57+ T cells (not recorded which) from PBMCs. These receptors all stem from a human donor with aplastic anemia.

The CDR3, as DNA: TGCAGTGCTAGGGAGGCGGGCGGTGAATTGGAGACCCAGTACTTC. Its translation is CSAREAGGELETQYF. The chain carries TRBV20-1 and TRBJ2-5; the D gene is possibly TRBD2 (5 bases). CDR1 and CDR2 from the germline V gene are DFQATT and SNEGSKA (reference sequence). Trimming cost V 3 bases and J 5 bases, with 19 bases left between them. This CDR3 has 15 amino acids.

This clonotype was seen ten or more times. The V and J genes are TRBV7-2 and TRBJ2-1, with 11 bases identical to TRBD2. CDR1 is SGHTA and CDR2 is FQGNSA in the germline V gene. J lost 7 bases, V lost 5 bases, and 10 bases had no gene match. The CDR3 consists of 16 residues. In DNA, the CDR3 is TGTGCCAGCAGCCCGTTTATAGCGGGGGGGCGTAATGAGCAGTTCTTC. It encodes CASSPFIAGGRNEQFF.

This clonotype has a handful of counts. This chain connects TRBV6-1 to TRBJ2-1; 8 bases are a match to TRBD1. Trimming at V came to 6 bases and at J to 7 bases, leaving 11 bases not matched to a gene. The CDR3 is made up of 15 amino acids. Germline values: CDR1 MNHNS, CDR2 SASEGT. The CDR3 DNA reads TGTGCCAGCAGACCCCGGACAGGGAAAAGGAATGAGCAGTTCTTC. Residues: CASRPRTGKRNEQFF.

This clonotype was observed at least ten times. The V and J genes are TRBV2 and TRBJ2-1; D unclear. The CDR3 spans 13 residues. V dropped 3 bases and J dropped 6 bases, with 9 bases sitting between them. Looked up from germline, CDR1 is SNHLY and CDR2 is FYNNEI. In DNA, the CDR3 is TGTGCCAGCAGTGAGGCAAACGTCAATGAGCAGTTCTTC. Its protein product is CASSEANVNEQFF. The entire variable domain, with the rest obtained from reference TRBV2 and TRBJ2-1, is as follows: EPEVTQTPSHQVTQMGQEVILRCVPISNHLYFYWYRQILGQKVEFLVSFYNNEISEKSEIFDDQFSVERPDGSNFTLKIRSTKLEDSAMYFCASSEANVNEQFFGPGTRLTVL.

This clonotype was detected many times. This chain uses TRBV6-1 with TRBJ2-1, with 14 positions matching TRBD2. The germline V gene encodes CDR1 MNHNS and CDR2 SASEGT. This CDR3 spans 17 amino acids. The V gene end was trimmed by 5 bases and the J gene end by 6 bases; junction bases not matched to a gene: 9. CDR3 region: CASSRRLAGGRGNEQFF. The CDR3 region has the DNA TGTGCCAGCAGTCGTAGACTAGCGGGGGGGCGAGGCAATGAGCAGTTCTTC.

This clonotype was counted at least ten times. The V call is TRBV9, the J call TRBJ2-2; unclear D gene. Per the germline V gene, CDR1 is SGDLS and CDR2 is YYNGEE. The CDR3 extends over 17 amino acids. V shed 4 bases and J shed 2 bases, with 18 bases lying between them. This CDR3 is CASSNRRAYQNTGELFF. In DNA, the CDR3 is TGTGCCAGCAGCAACCGTAGAGCGTATCAAAACACCGGGGAGCTGTTTTTT.

The J gene is TRBJ2-7, the V gene TRBV9, with TRBD1 matching 10 bases. Germline V gene data show CDR1 as SGDLS and CDR2 as YYNGEE. This CDR3 has 14 residues. With V trimmed by 2 bases and J by 5 bases, 4 bases remained unmatched. The CDR3 spells CASSVGTGVHEQYF. The CDR3, as DNA: TGTGCCAGCAGCGTTGGGACAGGGGTCCACGAGCAGTACTTC.

The rearrangement joins TRBV9 to TRBJ2-3; perhaps TRBD1 as D (5 bases). The V end lost 4 bases, the J end lost 6 bases, and 12 bases lay between the germline ends. Germline CDR1 reads SGDLS; CDR2 reads YYNGEE. This CDR3 contains 13 residues. The CDR3 sequence: CASSQSGADTQYF. The DNA of the CDR3 is TGTGCCAGCAGCCAAAGTGGGGCGGATACGCAGTATTTT.

This clonotype was picked up many times. The chain has TRBV9 and TRBJ1-1; TRBD1 matches 9 bases. The germline V gene has CDR1 SGDLS and CDR2 YYNGEE. J gave up 12 bases and V 4 bases, and 16 bases lay outside the gene matches. This CDR3 is built from 15 residues. CDR3 amino acids: CASSLEGTGTGTTFF. CDR3 DNA: TGTGCCAGCAGCCTCGAGGGAACCGGGACAGGGACAACTTTCTTT.

This clonotype was recorded many times. The CDR3: CASSLTLNYGYTF. Written as DNA, the CDR3 is TGTGCCAGCAGCCTGACCCTTAACTATGGCTACACCTTC. The chain links TRBV3-1 to TRBJ1-2; D gene uncertain. Trimming cost V 4 bases and J 1 base, with 7 bases left between them. Germline CDR1 is LGHDT and CDR2 is YNNKEL (reference sequence). The CDR3 has 13 amino acids. The full variable domain, rest sourced from reference TRBV3-1 and TRBJ1-2, is DTAVSQTPKYLVTQMGNDKSIKCEQNLGHDTMYWYKQDSKKFLKIMFSYNNKELIINETVPNRFSPKSPDKAHLNLHINSLELGDSAVYFCASSLTLNYGYTFGSGTRLTVV.

The chain combines TRBV12-3 or TRBV12-4 with TRBJ1-1; 7 bases are a match to TRBD1. This CDR3 contains 14 residues. The J segment lost 2 bases and the V segment lost 6 bases, leaving 6 bases of the junction unmatched. The CDR3 protein is CASSSGQVNTEAFF. In nucleotides, the CDR3 is TGTGCCAGCAGCTCCGGACAGGTCAACACTGAAGCTTTCTTT.

This clonotype showed up just a few times. V is TRBV28 and J is TRBJ1-1, with D perhaps matching TRBD1 (5 bases). Germline V gene lookup returns CDR1 MDHEN and CDR2 SYDVKM. This CDR3 contains 16 residues. V lost 3 bases, J lost 0 bases, and 14 bases lay in between. The CDR3 loop is CASSLGLGTVNTEAFF. In nucleotides, the CDR3 is TGTGCCAGCAGTTTGGGGCTCGGGACGGTGAACACTGAAGCTTTCTTT.

V gene TRBV2 combines with J gene TRBJ2-7; D not resolved. V lost 7 bases and J lost 2, with 12 bases in between. The CDR3 is 13 amino acids. CDR1 SNHLY and CDR2 FYNNEI come from the germline V gene. For the CDR3, the DNA is TGTGCCAGCATGCCCCCATCGGCCTACGAGCAGTACTTC. Amino acid sequence: CASMPPSAYEQYF.

The rearrangement links TRBV28 to TRBJ2-5; D gene unclear. The CDR3 sequence is 11 residues long. CDR1 and CDR2 from the germline V gene are MDHEN and SYDVKM. The germline V and J ends were trimmed by 8 bases and 7 bases, with 11 bases remaining between them. CDR3 nucleotides: TGTGCCAGCCTCGGATGGGGGACCCAGTACTTC. This sequence encodes CASLGWGTQYF.

A remark on this clonotype: A much larger clone differs by one base, so this may be a read error. The chain links TRBV3-1 to TRBJ2-7, with no clear D. Germline CDR1 reads LGHDT; CDR2 reads YNNKEL (reference sequence). CDR3 length: 13 residues. The CDR3 region is CASSQVRLGPSHF. The DNA for the CDR3 is TGTGCCAGCAGCCAAGTGCGGCTAGGACCCTCCCACTTC.

About this clonotype: Given a much more abundant clone one base away, this may be a read error. The chain links TRBV6-5 to TRBJ1-1; no definite D call. Germline CDR1 MNHEY, CDR2 SVGAGI. The CDR3 is 13 amino acids. CDR3 bases: TGTGCCAGCAGTTACAAAGGGAACACTGCAGCTTTCTTT. As protein: CASSYKGNTAAFF.

This clonotype was detected ten times or more. This rearrangement joins TRBV6-2 or TRBV6-3 to TRBJ2-7; 8 bases match TRBD1. The CDR3 runs to 15 residues. Germline values: CDR1 MNHEY, CDR2 SVGEGT. V lost 0 bases and J lost 1; bases outside the gene matches: 2. DNA of the CDR3: TGTGCCAGCAGTTACTCAGGACAGGGATCCTACGAGCAGTACTTC. Protein sequence: CASSYSGQGSYEQYF.